Presented here are 26 T cell receptor beta chains from one specimen sequenced in a study of blood T cell repertoires in COVID-19 (dated by TCRdb to about 2020). Libraries were built with the immunoSEQ multiplex PCR assay. TCRdb took this table from immuneACCESS and kept in-frame rearrangements with V and J called. Such tables lack part of the clones; where checked against another copy, unresolved V genes explain under half of the gap, and the rest is unexplained. The sample table contains more than 65,000 clones; only one count was recorded for around 90% of them. The ten largest account for less than 7% of the sample. Sequencing used peripheral blood. These receptors all come from a woman aged 45-60 years with acute or convalescent COVID-19.

V and J are TRBV7-6 and TRBJ2-2, with 8 positions matching TRBD2. After removal of 3 bases from V and 4 bases from J, the junction contained 4 bases not matched to a gene. Per the germline V gene, CDR1 is SGHVS and CDR2 is FNYEAQ. The CDR3 loop spans 15 amino acids. The CDR3 region is CASSLLAGGTGELFF. Written as DNA, the CDR3 is TGTGCCAGCAGCTTGTTGGCGGGGGGCACCGGGGAGCTGTTTTTT.

The chain combines TRBV5-4 with TRBJ2-7, with D hard to call. In germline, CDR1 is SGHNT, CDR2 YYREEE (reference sequence). The CDR3 is 14 residues long. Trimming shortened V by 4 bases and J by 1 base, and 12 bases separated the two germline ends. In nucleotides, the CDR3 is TGTGCCAGCAGCATTGACTTGTCATCCTACGAGCAGTACTTC. This sequence encodes CASSIDLSSYEQYF.

The V call is TRBV9, the J call TRBJ2-3, with 9 bases fitting TRBD2. CDR3 length: 16 amino acids. The junction had 6 bases not matched to a gene; V was cut back by 0 bases and J by 4 bases. The germline V gene has CDR1 SGDLS and CDR2 YYNGEE. The CDR3 reads CASSVEGGRAPDTQYF. CDR3 nucleotides: TGTGCCAGCAGCGTAGAGGGCGGGAGGGCCCCAGATACGCAGTATTTT.

This chain connects TRBV18 to TRBJ1-1; 7 bases are a match to TRBD1. Germline-derived CDR1 and CDR2 are KGHSH and LQKENI. The CDR3 extends over 16 amino acids. V shed 3 bases, J shed 5 bases, and the junction held 12 bases outside the gene matches. CDR3 DNA: TGTGCCAGCTCACCCCGCCCGACAGGGATCGTGACTGAAGCTTTCTTT. Translated: CASSPRPTGIVTEAFF.

This clone was observed a single time. The chain has TRBV2 and TRBJ2-1; 10 nucleotides align to TRBD2. Per the germline V gene, CDR1 is SNHLY and CDR2 is FYNNEI. Trimming cost V 4 bases and J 9 bases; bases outside gene matches: 9. CDR3 size: 15 residues. CDR3 region: CASSGASGSLGEQFF. As DNA, the CDR3 is TGTGCCAGCAGTGGGGCTAGCGGGAGTTTGGGTGAGCAGTTCTTC.

The chain employs TRBV2 and TRBJ1-3, with 8 bases identical to TRBD1. V shed 7 bases and J 3 bases; nucleotides not matched to a gene: 2. This CDR3 region has 13 residues. Germline CDR1 is SNHLY and CDR2 is FYNNEI. The CDR3 region has the DNA TGTGCCAGCAAGACAGGGGATGGAAACACCATATATTTT. This encodes CASKTGDGNTIYF. The full variable domain, completed using reference TRBV2 and TRBJ1-3, is EPEVTQTPSHQVTQMGQEVILRCVPISNHLYFYWYRQILGQKVEFLVSFYNNEISEKSEIFDDQFSVERPDGSNFTLKIRSTKLEDSAMYFCASKTGDGNTIYFGEGSWLTVV.

V and J are TRBV3-1 (or the pseudogene TRBV3-2) and TRBJ1-4; D remains ambiguous. Trimming removed 1 base from V and 7 bases from J, with 10 bases in between. CDR3 length: 14 amino acids. Germline lookup yields CDR1 LGHDT and CDR2 YNNKEL (reference sequence). CDR3 in DNA: TGTGCCAGCAGCCAAGCGACAACCGCTGAAAAACTGTTTTTT. Its translation is CASSQATTAEKLFF.

V usage is TRBV4-1 and J usage is TRBJ2-7, with D tentatively TRBD2 (5 bases). V lost 1 base and J 0 bases, leaving 10 bases between the germline ends. This CDR3 has 15 residues. The germline gives CDR1 MGHRA, CDR2 YSYEKL. CDR3 nucleotides: TGCGCCAGCAGCCAAGTTCATCTAGCCTCCTACGAGCAGTACTTC. Protein: CASSQVHLASYEQYF.

The CDR3 DNA reads as TGTGCCAGCAGCTTTTTAGCGGTTTCTAGCACAGATACGCAGTATTTT. This sequence encodes CASSFLAVSSTDTQYF. This rearrangement joins TRBV21-1 to TRBJ2-3; no DNA check was done on the table's D call, TRBD2. TRBV21-1 is noted as a pseudogene. This CDR3 has 16 residues.

This clone has only one observation. This chain connects TRBV28 to TRBJ1-3, with unresolved D. The CDR3 extends over 15 amino acids. V was shortened by 6 bases and J by 2 bases, with 14 bases between the two germline ends. Per germline, CDR1 MDHEN and CDR2 SYDVKM. In nucleotides, the CDR3 is TGTGCCAGCAGCACTTCTGGTCTCCCTGGAAACACCATATATTTT. Translated: CASSTSGLPGNTIYF.

CDR3 in DNA: TGTGCCAGCAGCCGCGGACTAGCGGGATCCTACGAGCAGTACTTC. Its protein is CASSRGLAGSYEQYF. The chain combines TRBV6-2 or TRBV6-3 with TRBJ2-7, with TRBD2 identical over 12 bases. The ends lost 6 bases at V and 1 base at J; junction bases unmatched: 4. The germline V gene encodes CDR1 MNHEY and CDR2 SVGEGT. The CDR3 has 15 residues.

This chain connects TRBV7-9 to TRBJ1-2; D possibly corresponds to TRBD1 (6 bases). CDR1 is SEHNR and CDR2 is FQNEAQ in the germline V gene (reference sequence). V lost 4 bases, J lost 3 bases, and 21 bases lay in between. The CDR3 sequence is 17 residues long. In DNA, the CDR3 is TGTGCCAGCAGCTCGTCGACAGGAACCATGGGTTACTATGGCTACACCTTC. Its translation is CASSSSTGTMGYYGYTF. The whole variable domain, filled in from reference TRBV7-9 and TRBJ1-2, reads DTGVSQNPRHKITKRGQNVTFRCDPISEHNRLYWYRQTLGQGPEFLTYFQNEAQLEKSRLLSDRFSAERPKGSFSTLEIQRTEQGDSAMYLCASSSSTGTMGYYGYTFGSGTRLTVV.

This chain links TRBV3-1 (or the pseudogene TRBV3-2) with TRBJ1-2; 8 bases align to TRBD1. The CDR3 sequence is 12 residues long. J gave up 8 bases and V 4 bases, and 3 bases lay outside the gene matches. The germline V gene has CDR1 LGHDT and CDR2 YNNKEL (reference sequence). As DNA, the CDR3 is TGTGCCAGCAGCCTCCGGACAGGGGGCTACACCTTC. Its protein product is CASSLRTGGYTF.

The CDR3 DNA reads as TGTGCCAGCAGCGGGACTAGCGGAAGTAGGAGCTCCTACAATGAGCAGTTCTTC. Protein sequence: CASSGTSGSRSSYNEQFF. The rearrangement links TRBV11-3 to TRBJ2-1, with 11 nucleotides matching TRBD2. The CDR3 loop spans 18 amino acids. Germline values: CDR1 SGHNT, CDR2 YENEEA. J lost 0 bases, V lost 5 bases, and 9 bases had no gene match.

The chain links TRBV19 to TRBJ2-7, with 9 bases that match TRBD1. The CDR3 covers 15 residues. CDR1 and CDR2 (germline): LNHDA, SQIVND (reference sequence). The V and J ends lost 4 bases and 5 bases, in that order; junction bases with no gene match: 9. CDR3 loop: CASSTRPGQGHEQYF. The CDR3 nucleotides are TGTGCCAGTAGTACGAGGCCGGGACAGGGCCACGAGCAGTACTTC.

The V call is TRBV18, the J call TRBJ2-7; 12 bases are a match to TRBD2. The germline gives CDR1 KGHSH, CDR2 LQKENI. The CDR3 runs 14 residues. The trim removed 3 bases at V and 4 bases at J, leaving 1 base unmatched. CDR3 DNA: TGTGCCAGCTCACCCGGGACTAGCGGGTACGAGCAGTACTTC. It is translated as CASSPGTSGYEQYF.

This rearrangement joins TRBV30 to TRBJ1-5; D not certain. Germline CDR1 is GTSNPN and CDR2 is SVGIG (reference sequence). Trimming stripped 6 bases from V and 9 bases from J, with 12 bases between. The CDR3 contains 11 residues. The CDR3 is CACDTKGPQHF. Written as DNA, the CDR3 is TGTGCCTGTGACACCAAAGGGCCCCAGCATTTT.

V usage is TRBV7-2 and J usage is TRBJ2-1, with TRBD2 matching 9 bases. V was pared by 5 bases and J by 3 bases, with 5 bases of the junction left unmatched. The CDR3 length is 15 residues. Germline CDR1 reads SGHTA; CDR2 reads FQGNSA. CDR3 protein: CASSPLAGNYNEQFF. The DNA of the CDR3 is TGTGCCAGCAGCCCCCTAGCGGGAAACTACAATGAGCAGTTCTTC.

V is TRBV5-1 and J is TRBJ1-1; the match to TRBD1 covers 11 bases. The CDR3 spans 16 residues. Germline V gene data show CDR1 as SGHRS and CDR2 as YFSETQ. After removal of 4 bases from V and 3 bases from J, the junction contained 8 bases not matched to a gene. The CDR3 spells CASSTGQGASDTEAFF. CDR3 bases: TGCGCCAGCAGCACCGGACAGGGGGCGAGTGACACTGAAGCTTTCTTT.

The chain carries TRBV30 and TRBJ1-2; possible D gene TRBD1, 5 bases. Germline CDR1 GTSNPN, CDR2 SVGIG (reference sequence). This CDR3 is built from 14 residues. V was pared by 0 bases and J by 8 bases, with 16 bases between. CDR3 residues: CAWSVSRQGGGYTF. As DNA, the CDR3 is TGTGCCTGGAGTGTATCTCGGCAGGGCGGAGGCTACACCTTC. Looking up the rest from reference TRBV30 and TRBJ1-2 gives the full variable domain: SQTIHQWPATLVQPVGSPLSLECTVEGTSNPNLYWYRQAAGRGLQLLFYSVGIGQISSEVPQNLSASRPQDRQFILSSKKLLLSDSGFYLCAWSVSRQGGGYTFGSGTRLTVV.

V usage is TRBV27 and J usage is TRBJ1-1, with no clear D. The V end lost 8 bases, the J end lost 5 bases, and 9 bases lay between the germline ends. The germline gives CDR1 MNHEY, CDR2 SMNVEV (reference sequence). The CDR3 totals 11 residues. This CDR3 reads CASSYGTEAFF. The DNA of the CDR3 is TGTGCCAGCTCCTACGGGACTGAAGCTTTCTTT.

The rearrangement links TRBV27 to TRBJ1-4, with 7 bases that match TRBD1. The V gene end was trimmed by 5 bases and the J gene end by 8 bases; junction bases not matched to a gene: 11. Germline CDR1 is MNHEY and CDR2 is SMNVEV (reference sequence). The CDR3 sequence is 15 residues long. CDR3 sequence (DNA): TGTGCCAGCAGTCCCACGAGGGGGCTGGAAGAAAAACTGTTTTTT. Translated, it gives CASSPTRGLEEKLFF. The full variable domain, in which reference TRBV27 and TRBJ1-4 provide the parts outside the CDR3, is EAQVTQNPRYLITVTGKKLTVTCSQNMNHEYMSWYRQDPGLGLRQIYYSMNVEVTDKGDVPEGYKVSRKEKRNFPLILESPSPNQTSLYFCASSPTRGLEEKLFFGSGTQLSVL.

This chain links TRBV6-2 or TRBV6-3 with TRBJ1-1; tentatively, D is TRBD1 (5 bases). V dropped 5 bases and J dropped 11 bases, with 15 bases sitting between them. This CDR3 is built from 12 residues. Germline V CDR1 and CDR2: MNHEY, SVGEGT. The CDR3 loop reads CASSRWVGVAFF. CDR3 nucleotides: TGTGCCAGCAGTCGATGGGTAGGGGTCGCTTTCTTT.

This clone appeared once. CDR3 coding DNA: TGCAGCGTTGATGCCGCTTGGGGGGGGTATGAGCAGTTCTTC. Translating gives CSVDAAWGGYEQFF. The V call is TRBV29-1, the J call TRBJ2-1; 7 bases align to TRBD2. CDR3 size: 14 residues. J was trimmed by 8 bases and V by 3 bases; bases with no gene match: 10. Germline V gene data show CDR1 as SQVTM and CDR2 as ANQGSEA.

This chain links TRBV6-5 with TRBJ2-2, with unresolved D. The CDR3 has 14 residues. Trimming removed 11 bases from V and 5 bases from J, with 18 bases in between. Germline V gene lookup returns CDR1 MNHEY and CDR2 SVGAGI. For the CDR3, the DNA is TGTGCCGTTTCTCAGGAACGGTATACCGGGGAGCTGTTTTTT. Translation gives CAVSQERYTGELFF.

The genes are TRBV4-3 and TRBJ1-4; the D gene is possibly TRBD1 (6 bases). This CDR3 contains 15 residues. V was shortened by 1 base and J by 0 bases, with 6 bases between the two germline ends. Germline V gene sequence: CDR1 LGHNA, CDR2 YSLEER. The CDR3 is CASSQGQATNEKLFF. The CDR3 DNA is TGCGCCAGCAGCCAAGGACAGGCAACTAATGAAAAACTGTTTTTT.